A selection of T cell receptor beta chains follows, all from one sample in a study of early T cells in non-severe SARS-CoV-2 infection. TCRdb redid the calling of the 5' RACE reads with MiXCR, one entry per CDR3 protein. The profile shows fewer than 65,000 distinct CDR3 sequences, under 9% of them singletons. The specimen comprised whole blood, sampled at baseline. These receptors were collected from an adult who was a healthcare worker with PCR-confirmed SARS-CoV-2 infection or an uninfected control (not recorded which). The CDR3 runs from the conserved cysteine through the conserved F or W. A D gene is named only where the DNA matches it firmly.

V	D	J	CDR3
TRBV5-1	TRBD2	TRBJ2-1	CASSLAPLGGGNEQFF
TRBV11-3	TRBD2	TRBJ2-3	CASSSLAGVGTDTQYF
TRBV11-2	-	TRBJ2-7	CASSVHLGSYEQYF
TRBV20-1	TRBD2	TRBJ2-1	CSARGLAGAYNEQFF
TRBV21-1	-	TRBJ1-5	CASSKEGRGRNQPQHF
TRBV18	-	TRBJ2-2	CASSPPSGNTGELFF
TRBV29-1	-	TRBJ1-2	CSVEENYGYTF
TRBV3-1	TRBD1	TRBJ1-2	CASSHLTGEEGYTF
TRBV24-1	TRBD1	TRBJ2-1	CATRDRGPSYNEQFF
TRBV7-9	-	TRBJ2-7	CASSRDARSYEQYF
TRBV19	TRBD2	TRBJ2-1	CASSPGTSGSEQFF
TRBV19	-	TRBJ2-5	CASSTLGGETQYF
TRBV12-3/TRBV12-4	-	TRBJ1-1	CASSSTVPNTEAFF
TRBV5-1	-	TRBJ2-5	CASSQGRETQYF
TRBV7-8	TRBD2	TRBJ2-7	CASSSRRGAYEQYF
TRBV24-1	TRBD2	TRBJ2-1	CATSDPSGIGYNEQFF
TRBV7-3	-	TRBJ2-3	CASSTYPGRDTQYF
TRBV7-9	-	TRBJ1-3	CASTPSEASGNTIYF
TRBV15	-	TRBJ2-7	CATSRDKGLYEQYF
TRBV29-1	TRBD2	TRBJ2-7	CSVQPRTSGGASGEQYF
TRBV14	TRBD1	TRBJ1-3	CASSDRAIGNTIYF
TRBV11-3	TRBD1	TRBJ1-2	CASSQRTGYYGYTF
TRBV5-1	-	TRBJ1-1	CASSLGGYYTEAFF
TRBV7-3	-	TRBJ2-3	CASSLISSDTQYF
TRBV20-1	-	TRBJ2-7	CSARDSSRAPASYEQYF
TRBV5-6	TRBD2	TRBJ2-7	CASSLGTSDYEQYF
TRBV5-1	-	TRBJ1-1	CASSLFGGTEAFF
TRBV24-1	-	TRBJ2-1	CATSGPGPSSSYNEQFF
TRBV18	-	TRBJ2-7	CASSPGVQAAYEQYF
TRBV25-1	TRBD1	TRBJ1-3	CASSGRTGPPRPGNTIYF
TRBV7-8	-	TRBJ2-2	CASSLPPWVEGSYANTGELFF
TRBV12-3/TRBV12-4	-	TRBJ2-3	CASSLLAGITDTQYF
TRBV20-1	-	TRBJ2-7	CSARGSYEQYF
TRBV5-1	-	TRBJ2-3	CASSPTTTDTQYF
TRBV12-2	-	TRBJ2-7	CASRLAHRERDYEQYF
TRBV11-2	-	TRBJ1-5	CASSLDRYQPQHF
TRBV20-1	TRBD2	TRBJ2-7	CSAPGTSGPYEQYF
TRBV29-1	TRBD2	TRBJ2-5	CSVEDAGATQYF
TRBV7-8	-	TRBJ2-7	CASSLDRSYEQYF
TRBV27	-	TRBJ2-3	CAREWLSDTQYF